This is a list of T cell receptor beta chains from one sample in a study of shared clonotypes between healthy human individuals. Using immunoSEQ multiplex PCR, the repertoire was profiled, and TCRdb retains in-frame clones only, with some absent. The data show hundreds of thousands of clones, roughly 96% seen once. The sequenced sample was naive CD8+ T cells sorted from blood. All receptors derive from a woman aged 25 to 39 in good health. The CDR3 runs from the conserved cysteine through the conserved F or W. The D gene is left open where the match is weak. Clone size is stated in some rows and not others, as once, few, many or a class when expanded.

d_call j_call cdr3_length v_call clone_size cdr3_nt cdr3_aa
- TRBJ2-2 14 TRBV9 few TGTGCCAGCAGCCCGTTAGCACTCACCGGGGAGCTGTTTTTT CASSPLALTGELFF
TRBD2 TRBJ2-7 17 TRBV28 - TGTGCCAGCAGTTCCACTAGCGGGAGGACCCCCCCCTACGAGCAGTACTTC CASSSTSGRTPPYEQYF
- TRBJ2-4 16 TRBV18 - TGTGCCAGCTCACCAGACAGTTACATAGCCAAAAACATTCAGTACTTC CASSPDSYIAKNIQYF
TRBD2 TRBJ2-5 16 TRBV9 once TGTGCCAGCAGCGGACTCGGGACTAGCAGCCGGGAGACCCAGTACTTC CASSGLGTSSRETQYF
- TRBJ2-4 14 TRBV2 - TGTGCCAGCAGTGAACGGCTAGCCAAAAACATTCAGTACTTC CASSERLAKNIQYF
- TRBJ2-7 11 TRBV29-1 - TGCAGCGGTGCGGACTCGAACGAGCAGTACTTC CSGADSNEQYF
- TRBJ2-5 13 TRBV5-4 once TGTGCCAGCAGCTATCGCGGTAAAGAGACCCAGTACTTC CASSYRGKETQYF
- TRBJ2-1 10 TRBV20-1 - TGCAGTGCTTTAACTCTTGAGCAGTTCTTC CSALTLEQFF
- TRBJ2-7 16 TRBV7-6 - TGTGCCAGCAGCCAGAGGTCGGGACTCACCGCCTACGAGCAGTACTTC CASSQRSGLTAYEQYF
- TRBJ2-7 13 TRBV13 - TGTGCCAGCAGCCCTTGGGAGGCTTACGAGCAGTACTTC CASSPWEAYEQYF
- TRBJ1-1 13 TRBV7-9 - TGTGCCAGCAGCCGAAGTATGGACCCTGAAGCTTTCTTT CASSRSMDPEAFF
- TRBJ1-1 12 TRBV7-8 - TGTGCCAGCAGCTTAAATACAGGGGAAGCTTTCTTT CASSLNTGEAFF
TRBD2 TRBJ2-4 14 TRBV11-1 once TGTGCCAGCAGCTTAGACTGGGGGGGAAACATTCAGTACTTC CASSLDWGGNIQYF
- TRBJ2-3 12 TRBV9 - TGTGCCAGCAGCGGGGTCGGAGATACGCAGTATTTT CASSGVGDTQYF
- TRBJ2-6 13 TRBV2 - TGTGCCAGCAGTGTAACTGGGGCCAACGTCCTGACTTTC CASSVTGANVLTF
TRBD2 TRBJ2-5 18 TRBV7-2 - TGTGCCAGCAGCTTAGCGCTCGGGCTAGCGGGGCTCCAAGAGACCCAGTACTTC CASSLALGLAGLQETQYF
- TRBJ2-4 14 TRBV28 - TGTGCCAGCAGTTTGCCCTTAGCCAAAAACATTCAGTACTTC CASSLPLAKNIQYF
TRBD2 TRBJ2-3 16 TRBV2 - TGTGCCAGCAGTCAAGGCAGCGGGGAGAGCACAGATACGCAGTATTTT CASSQGSGESTDTQYF
- TRBJ2-1 17 TRBV7-7 - TGTGCCAGCAGCTTATCGACCCACGAGACCGCAAACAATGAGCAGTTCTTC CASSLSTHETANNEQFF
- TRBJ1-1 13 TRBV13 - TGTGCCAGCAGCCCGCGCACGAACACTGAAGCTTTCTTT CASSPRTNTEAFF
- TRBJ2-3 13 TRBV19 - TGTGCCAGTAGTATAGTTGTGACAGATACGCAGTATTTT CASSIVVTDTQYF
- TRBJ2-7 12 TRBV29-1 - TGCAGCGTTGAAACGGACAGCTACGAGCAGTACTTC CSVETDSYEQYF
- TRBJ2-4 12 TRBV5-6 - TGTGCCAGCAACGGGATAATGAACATTCAGTACTTC CASNGIMNIQYF
- TRBJ2-1 15 TRBV6-6 - TGTGCCAGCAGTAAGGGACGGAGCTCCTACAATGAGCAGTTCTTC CASSKGRSSYNEQFF
- TRBJ2-6 16 TRBV27 - TGTGCCAGCAGTCCGGTGATCCGCTCTGGGGCCAACGTCCTGACTTTC CASSPVIRSGANVLTF
TRBD1 TRBJ1-5 17 TRBV19 - TGTGCCAGTGGTACGGACAGGGGATTCTATAGCAATCAGCCCCAGCATTTT CASGTDRGFYSNQPQHF
TRBD2 TRBJ2-7 14 TRBV13 - TGTGCCAGCACCCTAGCGGGATTCTCCTACGAGCAGTACTTC CASTLAGFSYEQYF
- TRBJ2-7 18 TRBV2 once TGTGCCAGCAGTGATCCCTTCAACCCGGGGGTTACCGCCTACGAGCAGTACTTC CASSDPFNPGVTAYEQYF
- TRBJ2-1 14 TRBV7-3 - TGTGCCAGCAGCTTTGGTCTAGCCGACAATGAGCAGTTCTTC CASSFGLADNEQFF
TRBD1 TRBJ2-7 15 TRBV5-5 - TGTGCCAGCAGCTTGGCGGGACAGGGACAGGGGGAGCAGTACTTC CASSLAGQGQGEQYF
- TRBJ1-1 13 TRBV16 few TGTGCCAGCAGCCAATCGCTCGGCACTGAAGCTTTCTTT CASSQSLGTEAFF
- TRBJ1-4 16 TRBV11-2 - TGTGCCAGCAGCTTAGGAGAGGAGGGGTTGGGGGAAAAACTGTTTTTT CASSLGEEGLGEKLFF
- TRBJ2-2 14 TRBV19 - TGTGCCAGTAGTAGTCCGCGGAACACCGGGGAGCTGTTTTTT CASSSPRNTGELFF
- TRBJ2-1 14 TRBV29-1 - TGCAGCGTTGAAGGTCTAGCGAGGGACAATGAGCAGTTCTTC CSVEGLARDNEQFF
TRBD2 TRBJ2-7 19 TRBV10-2 - TGCGCCAGCAGTGAGTCCACTAGCGGGAGGAAGCGGCCTCCCTACGAGCAGTACTTC CASSESTSGRKRPPYEQYF
TRBD2 TRBJ2-5 15 TRBV4-1 once TGCGCCAGCAGCCAAGCCTGGGGAGGGTCAGAGACCCAGTACTTC CASSQAWGGSETQYF
- TRBJ2-1 16 TRBV19 - TGTGCCAGTAGTCTTGTGGTGGCGGGGCCTTACAATGAGCAGTTCTTC CASSLVVAGPYNEQFF
TRBD2 TRBJ2-3 15 TRBV28 - TGTGCCAGCAGTCGCCGACTAGCGGGAGCAGATACGCAGTATTTT CASSRRLAGADTQYF
- TRBJ2-5 14 TRBV19 once TGTGCCAGTAGTCCCGTTGGGGATCAAGAGACCCAGTACTTC CASSPVGDQETQYF
TRBD2 TRBJ2-7 13 TRBV5-6 - TGTGCCAGCAGCTTGGAGGGACTACCGTCGGAGTACTTC CASSLEGLPSEYF
- TRBJ1-5 13 TRBV27 once TGTGCCAGCAGTTTTGGTGTACTTCAGCCCCAGCATTTT CASSFGVLQPQHF
TRBD2 TRBJ2-3 13 TRBV13 - TGTGCCAGCAGCCCCACTAGCGGAGATACGCAGTATTTT CASSPTSGDTQYF
- TRBJ2-7 15 TRBV19 - TGTGCCAGTAGTATAAACCGGGGGTCCTCCTACGAGCAGTACTTC CASSINRGSSYEQYF
TRBD1 TRBJ2-7 15 TRBV4-2 - TGTGCCAGCAGCCAAGGTAGGGACAGCTCCTACGAGCAGTACTTC CASSQGRDSSYEQYF
- TRBJ2-5 19 TRBV29-1 - TGCAGCGTTGAGGGGGTTTCGGGTAGTCTTATGACTGACCAAGAGACCCAGTACTTC CSVEGVSGSLMTDQETQYF
TRBD1 TRBJ2-7 15 TRBV11-2 - TGTGCCAGCAGCTGGGACAGGGGAAATTCCTACGAGCAGTACTTC CASSWDRGNSYEQYF
- TRBJ2-2 14 TRBV10-2 - TGCGCCAGCGAACGGACGGAGAACACCGGGGAGCTGTTTTTT CASERTENTGELFF
- TRBJ1-1 13 TRBV28 once TGTGCCAGCAGCCTAGGACGGCGCACTGAAGCTTTCTTT CASSLGRRTEAFF
TRBD1 TRBJ2-1 20 TRBV6-4 - TGTGCCAGCAGTGACTCGAGTTCGGTGACAGGGGGCAGGTCCTACAATGAGCAGTTCTTC CASSDSSSVTGGRSYNEQFF
- TRBJ2-3 16 TRBV2 - TGTGCCAGCAGTGTACTTGCCTCGGGAGAGTCAGATACGCAGTATTTT CASSVLASGESDTQYF
TRBD2 TRBJ2-1 14 TRBV9 - TGTGCCAGCAGCGTAGCGGGAGGGCCGGGTGAGCAGTTCTTC CASSVAGGPGEQFF
- TRBJ1-1 15 TRBV7-9 few TGTGCCAGCAGCCATCGACCGACCGCGAACACTGAAGCTTTCTTT CASSHRPTANTEAFF
- TRBJ2-7 16 TRBV21-1 - TGTGCCAGCAGCGTTGGGACTAGCGGACGGTCCTACGAGCAGTACTTC CASSVGTSGRSYEQYF
- TRBJ2-7 14 TRBV5-4 - TGTGCCAGCAGCTTGTGGGGACCCTCCTACGAGCAGTACTTC CASSLWGPSYEQYF
TRBD1 TRBJ2-7 13 TRBV2 - TGTGCCAGCAGTGAGGGGACAGGCTACGAGCAGTACTTC CASSEGTGYEQYF
- TRBJ2-2 17 TRBV4-1 - TGCGCCAGCAGCTCTACGTGGGAATATTACAACACCGGGGAGCTGTTTTTT CASSSTWEYYNTGELFF
- TRBJ2-7 13 TRBV5-4 - TGTGCCAGCAGCTTGGAGGTCACCTACGAGCAGTACTTC CASSLEVTYEQYF
- TRBJ2-5 16 TRBV29-1 - TGCAGCGTTGAACACAGGGAGCGGGCACCAACAGAGACCCAGTACTTC CSVEHRERAPTETQYF